These 10 T cell receptor beta chains were sequenced from one sample in a study of T cells and Merkel cell carcinoma outcomes. Assay used: immunoSEQ multiplex PCR; TCRdb lists only in-frame clones, some missing. This table has 6,000 or so clones, less than 85% appearing once. The specimen was tumor tissue from Merkel cell carcinoma. These receptors all stem from a human donor with Merkel cell carcinoma. Some clones in this sample may be carry-over from other donors' samples.

As concerns this clone: Relative to the germline gene, one junction end is altered; a read error may explain this. The rearrangement uses TRBV6-6 and TRBJ2-5; D unclear. The CDR3 contains 11 residues. Germline CDR1 reads MNHNY; CDR2 reads SVGAGI (reference sequence). The CDR3 sequence is CASRTEEIQYF. CDR3 in DNA: TGTGCCAGCAGGACTGAAGAGATCCAGTACTTC.

In its sample, this clone is medium-sized. Other DNA variants within this sample encode the same CDR3. This chain uses TRBV5-4 with TRBJ2-1; weak D call: TRBD1 (6 bases). V dropped 3 bases and J dropped 7 bases, with 14 bases sitting between them. CDR3 size: 14 residues. Germline V gene sequence: CDR1 SGHNT, CDR2 YYREEE (reference sequence). CDR3 region: CASSWAGTRNEQFF. The DNA for the CDR3 is TGTGCCAGCAGCTGGGCCGGGACAAGAAATGAGCAGTTCTTC.

The chain has TRBV20-1 and TRBJ1-1; no definite D call. The V and J ends lost 1 base and 7 bases respectively, with 7 bases between them. Germline V gives CDR1 DFQATT, CDR2 SNEGSKA (reference sequence). The CDR3 runs to 11 residues. The CDR3 here is CSARGPLEAFF. The CDR3 DNA sequence: TGCAGTGCTAGAGGCCCCCTTGAAGCTTTCTTT.

DNA for the CDR3: TGTGCCAGCAGTGACCCCGACCCGGATCCCAGGGATCAGCCCCAGCATTTT. This sequence encodes CASSDPDPDPRDQPQHF. The rearrangement links TRBV6-4 to TRBJ1-5; D perhaps matches TRBD1 (5 bases). From germline, CDR1 is MRHNA and CDR2 SNTAGT. The V end was cut by 2 bases, the J end by 5 bases, with 19 bases between. The CDR3 sequence is 17 residues long.

Note on this clone: Being one base from a much bigger clone, this may be a read error. The rearrangement joins TRBV7-9 to TRBJ1-5, with 7 positions matching TRBD1. The germline gives CDR1 SEHNR, CDR2 FQNEAQ (reference sequence). The V and J ends lost 1 base and 4 bases, in that order; junction bases with no gene match: 4. The CDR3 is 15 amino acids. CDR3 bases: TGTGCCAGCAGCTTAGAGGAACAGGGGAATCAGCCCCAGCATTTT. It yields the protein CASSLEEQGNQPQHF.

The chain couples TRBV9 to TRBJ2-7; D ambiguous. The CDR3 runs to 12 residues. CDR1 is SGDLS, CDR2 YYNGEE, per germline. Trimming removed 0 bases at V and 6 bases at J, with 7 bases between. For the CDR3, the DNA is TGTGCCAGCAGCGTAGAATACGGCGAGCAGTACTTC. This encodes CASSVEYGEQYF.

The chain employs TRBV19 and TRBJ2-1; D is uncertain. V was shortened by 3 bases and J by 1 base, with 16 bases between the two germline ends. The CDR3 covers 17 residues. Germline CDR1 is LNHDA and CDR2 is SQIVND (reference sequence). The CDR3 DNA sequence: TGTGCCAGTAGTATTCCTCGACACGGTCGTTCCTACAATGAGCAGTTCTTC. It encodes CASSIPRHGRSYNEQFF.

This chain links TRBV7-9 with TRBJ2-5; D remains unclear. The CDR3 has 13 amino acids. Deletions cut 5 bases from V and 2 bases from J, with 9 bases between. Germline V lookup: CDR1 SEHNR, CDR2 FQNEAQ (reference sequence). CDR3 protein: CASSPGPQETQYF. DNA of the CDR3: TGTGCCAGCAGCCCCGGGCCTCAAGAGACCCAGTACTTC.

V usage is TRBV19 and J usage is TRBJ2-7; 7 bases match TRBD1. The CDR3 extends over 14 amino acids. The germline V gene has CDR1 LNHDA and CDR2 SQIVND (reference sequence). The trim removed 6 bases at V and 0 bases at J, leaving 5 bases unmatched. The CDR3 loop is CASRRTGNSYEQYF. In nucleotides, the CDR3 is TGTGCCAGTAGACGGACAGGAAACTCCTACGAGCAGTACTTC.

This rearrangement joins TRBV7-8 to TRBJ1-1; 7 bases are a match to TRBD1. The J segment lost 7 bases and the V segment lost 2 bases, leaving 7 bases of the junction unmatched. The length of the CDR3 is 14 residues. Germline V gene sequence: CDR1 SGHVS, CDR2 FQNEAQ. This CDR3 reads CASSLYTTGVEAFF. As DNA, the CDR3 is TGTGCCAGCAGCTTATACACTACAGGGGTTGAAGCTTTCTTT.